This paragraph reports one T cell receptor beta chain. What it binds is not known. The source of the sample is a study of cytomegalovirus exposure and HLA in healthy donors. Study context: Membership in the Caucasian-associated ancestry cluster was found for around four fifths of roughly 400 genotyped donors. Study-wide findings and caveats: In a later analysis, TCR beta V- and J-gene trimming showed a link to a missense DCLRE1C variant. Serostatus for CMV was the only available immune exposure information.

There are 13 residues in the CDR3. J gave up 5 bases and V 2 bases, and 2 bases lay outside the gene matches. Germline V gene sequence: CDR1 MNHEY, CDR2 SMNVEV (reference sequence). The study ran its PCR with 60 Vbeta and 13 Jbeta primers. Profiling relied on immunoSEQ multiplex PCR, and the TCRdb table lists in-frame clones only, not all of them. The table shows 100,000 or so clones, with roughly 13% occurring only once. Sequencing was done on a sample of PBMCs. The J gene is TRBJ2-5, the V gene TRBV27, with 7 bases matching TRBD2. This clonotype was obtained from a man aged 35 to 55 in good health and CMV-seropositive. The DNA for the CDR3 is TGTGCCAGCAGTTTAAGGGAGGGGGAGACCCAGTACTTC. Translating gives CASSLREGETQYF.